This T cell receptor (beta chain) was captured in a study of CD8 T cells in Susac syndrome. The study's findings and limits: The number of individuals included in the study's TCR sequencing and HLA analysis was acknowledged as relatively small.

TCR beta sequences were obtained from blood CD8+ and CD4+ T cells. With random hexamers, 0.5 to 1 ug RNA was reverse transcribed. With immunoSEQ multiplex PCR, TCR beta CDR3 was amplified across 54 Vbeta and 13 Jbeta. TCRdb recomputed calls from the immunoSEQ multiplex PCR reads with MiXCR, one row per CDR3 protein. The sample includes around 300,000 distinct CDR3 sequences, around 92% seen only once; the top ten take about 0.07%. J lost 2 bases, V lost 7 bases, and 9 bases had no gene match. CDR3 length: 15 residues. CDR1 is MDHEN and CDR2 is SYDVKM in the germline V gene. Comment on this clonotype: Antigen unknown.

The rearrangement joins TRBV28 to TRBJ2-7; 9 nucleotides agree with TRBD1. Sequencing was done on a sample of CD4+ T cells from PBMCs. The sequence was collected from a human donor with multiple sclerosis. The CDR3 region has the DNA TGTGCCAGCACCCCTGGGGGACAGGGCCCCTACGAGCAGTACTTC. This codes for CASTPGGQGPYEQYF.